The present entry profiles one T cell receptor (beta chain) with its context. The antigen is not known. Germline CDR1 MNHEY, CDR2 SVGAGI. V lost 2 bases and J lost 8, with 12 bases in between. The CDR3 totals 13 residues. These data come from a study of shared clonotypes between healthy human individuals. Background on the study: Contributing individuals were a couple of females and a few males aged 18 to 49. Study outcomes and limitations: It was the few donors that limited the genetic and exposure-history diversity represented. Even with large depth, rarefaction showed that sorted-subset sequencing was incomplete.

The table came from immunoSEQ multiplex PCR; TCRdb's copy has only in-frame clones and leaves some out. The table has about 1 million clones, around 74% seen once; the top ten hold 1.4% to 1.5%. The clonotype was recovered from a man between 18 and 29 years old in good health. The J gene is TRBJ1-2, the V gene TRBV6-5; D remains ambiguous. Sequences were obtained from memory CD4+ T cells sorted from blood. Subset of the sample: CD45RA-negative fraction. In nucleotides, the CDR3 is TGTGCCAGCAGTTACGAATTCCGGGGAGGCTACACCTTC. Translated, it gives CASSYEFRGGYTF.